This is a list of T cell receptor beta chains from one sample in a study of T cells in Graves' hyperthyroidism and ophthalmopathy. Via MiXCR, TCRdb re-called the multiplex PCR reads, giving one row per CDR3 protein. The sample holds around 520,000 distinct CDR3 sequences, 12% to 15% seen once. The sequenced material came from blood. The receptors come from a woman between 40 and 55 years old with Graves' hyperthyroidism. Both conserved end residues are part of each CDR3. D genes are given only for firm matches. Size tells how often a clone was seen (once, few, many) or the class of an expanded clone, and some rows leave it out.

d_gene: NA; v_gene: TRBV20-1; len: 15; abundance: NA; j_gene: TRBJ1-4; CDR3nt: TGCAGTGCTCACACAGGGTACAGCTTGGATGAAAAACTGTTTTTT; CDR3aa: CSAHTGYSLDEKLFF
d_gene: NA; v_gene: TRBV27; len: 17; abundance: NA; j_gene: TRBJ2-1; CDR3nt: TGTGCCAGCTTTAAGGAACCCAGAGGGGTGGGGATCAATGAGCAGTTCTTC; CDR3aa: CASFKEPRGVGINEQFF
d_gene: TRBD2; v_gene: TRBV30; len: 12; abundance: many; j_gene: TRBJ2-1; CDR3nt: TGTGCCTGGAGGGGGGGGACGGCTGAGCAGTTCTTC; CDR3aa: CAWRGGTAEQFF
d_gene: TRBD2; v_gene: TRBV18; len: 15; abundance: many; j_gene: TRBJ2-7; CDR3nt: TGTGCCAGCTCACCAGGACTAGCGGACCTCTACGAGCAGTACTTC; CDR3aa: CASSPGLADLYEQYF
d_gene: NA; v_gene: TRBV28; len: 15; abundance: NA; j_gene: TRBJ1-1; CDR3nt: TGTGCCAGTAGTACTGGGGCAGGGCGGTACACTGAAGCTTTCTTT; CDR3aa: CASSTGAGRYTEAFF
d_gene: NA; v_gene: TRBV7-6; len: 14; abundance: many; j_gene: TRBJ2-1; CDR3nt: TGTGCCAGCAGCCGACAGGATCGCTACAATGAGCAGTTCTTC; CDR3aa: CASSRQDRYNEQFF
d_gene: TRBD1; v_gene: TRBV13; len: 14; abundance: many; j_gene: TRBJ2-7; CDR3nt: TGTGCCAGCAGCTCGACAGGGAAAAGGGTCGAGCAGTACTTC; CDR3aa: CASSSTGKRVEQYF
d_gene: NA; v_gene: TRBV30; len: 16; abundance: NA; j_gene: TRBJ2-3; CDR3nt: TGTGCCTGGAGTGTAGCGTCAGCAGTTAGCACAGATACGCAGTATTTT; CDR3aa: CAWSVASAVSTDTQYF
d_gene: NA; v_gene: TRBV19; len: 17; abundance: NA; j_gene: TRBJ2-7; CDR3nt: TGTGCCAGTAGCTCATCGGATAGGCCAGCCTACCCCTACGAGCAGTACTTC; CDR3aa: CASSSSDRPAYPYEQYF
d_gene: NA; v_gene: TRBV28; len: 19; abundance: NA; j_gene: TRBJ1-3; CDR3nt: TGTGCCAGCAGTGCAAATGGTAGGGACTTGCGGGGCCCGGGAAACACCATATATTTT; CDR3aa: CASSANGRDLRGPGNTIYF